This T cell receptor (beta chain) came from a study of T cells after yellow fever vaccination. Points from the study as a whole: Only a small proportion of the clonotypes turned up in both the CD4 and the CD8 compartments, likely arising from convergent recombination. A faster peak, day 5 versus 15, was reached by the weaker secondary response. FACS-sorted repertoires might harbor abundant contaminating clonotypes from the bulk population.

This clonotype was seen many times. The antigen remains unidentified. TCRdb processed the 5' RACE reads anew with MiXCR; each CDR3 protein has one entry. The data contain 250,000 or so distinct CDR3 sequences, about 3.9% of them seen just once; the ten biggest clones take up about 20%. The V end was cut by 4 bases, the J end by 7 bases, with 7 bases between. This CDR3 has 11 residues. The sample was PBMCs, taken 15 days after the yellow fever booster vaccination. This rearrangement joins TRBV12-3 or TRBV12-4 to TRBJ2-5, with no clear D. This clonotype originated in a man aged 18-30 years who received the YFV17D yellow fever vaccine. The CDR3 sequence: CASSSRRTQYF. CDR3 sequence (DNA): TGTGCCAGCAGTTCCCGCCGGACCCAGTACTTC.